This TCR beta chain was found in a study of blood T cell repertoires in COVID-19. In the study overall: Spain, Italy and the United States supplied samples that represented acute and convalescent COVID-19. Nucleic acid was either cDNA or gDNA, and it came from T cells, B-cell-depleted T cells, or PBMCs.

This CDR3 is 13 amino acids long. CDR1 and CDR2 from the germline V gene are MNHEY and SVGAGI. Between the trimmed V and J ends, which lost 8 bases and 6 bases, there was a span of 16 bases. Per the original data handling: Estimation of nucleated cell counts relied on the amplification of reference gene primers. TCRdb's copy holds only in-frame clones and misses some; the assay was immunoSEQ multiplex PCR. The DNA gave D and trimming, while V, J and clone size come from that table. The sample yields 400,000 to 450,000 clones, 86% seen once. Sequences were obtained from peripheral blood. J is TRBJ1-1 and V is TRBV6-5; a weak D match, TRBD1 (5 bases). The clonotype comes from a woman aged 30 to 39 with active or convalescent COVID-19. The CDR3 spells CASRLDSKAEAFF. Written as DNA, the CDR3 is TGTGCCAGCCGCCTCGACAGTAAGGCTGAAGCTTTCTTT.